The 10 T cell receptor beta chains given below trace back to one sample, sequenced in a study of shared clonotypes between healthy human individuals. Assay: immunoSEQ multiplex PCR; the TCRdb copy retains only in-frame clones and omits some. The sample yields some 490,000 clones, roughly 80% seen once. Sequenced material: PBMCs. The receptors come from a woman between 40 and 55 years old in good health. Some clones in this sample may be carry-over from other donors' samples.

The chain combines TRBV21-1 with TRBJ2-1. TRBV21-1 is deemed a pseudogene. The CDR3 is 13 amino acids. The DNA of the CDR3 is TGTGCCAGCGATGGTTCATGGTTTTGGGAGCAGTTCTTC. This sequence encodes CASDGSWFWEQFF.

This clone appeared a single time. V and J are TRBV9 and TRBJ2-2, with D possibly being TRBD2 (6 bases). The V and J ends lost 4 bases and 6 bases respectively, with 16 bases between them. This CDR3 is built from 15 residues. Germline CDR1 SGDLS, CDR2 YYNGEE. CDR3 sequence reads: CASSNRDSSAGELFF. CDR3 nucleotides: TGTGCCAGCAGCAACCGGGACTCTAGCGCCGGGGAGCTGTTTTTT.

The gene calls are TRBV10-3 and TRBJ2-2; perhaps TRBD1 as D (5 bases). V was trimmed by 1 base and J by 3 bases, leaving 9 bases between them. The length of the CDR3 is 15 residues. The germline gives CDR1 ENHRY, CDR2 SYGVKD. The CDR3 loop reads CAISEFIGDTGELFF. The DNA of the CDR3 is TGTGCCATCAGTGAGTTCATAGGGGACACCGGGGAGCTGTTTTTT.

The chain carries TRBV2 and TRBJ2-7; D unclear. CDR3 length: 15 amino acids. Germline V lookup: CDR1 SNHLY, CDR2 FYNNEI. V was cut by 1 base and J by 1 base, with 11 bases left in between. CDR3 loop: CASSEGRAGSYEQYF. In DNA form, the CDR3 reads TGTGCCAGCAGTGAAGGTAGGGCTGGGTCCTACGAGCAGTACTTC.

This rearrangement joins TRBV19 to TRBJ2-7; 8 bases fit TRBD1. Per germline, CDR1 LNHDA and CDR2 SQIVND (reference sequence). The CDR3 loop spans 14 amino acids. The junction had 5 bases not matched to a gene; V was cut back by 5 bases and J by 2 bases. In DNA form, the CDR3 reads TGTGCCAGTAGTGTCGAGACAGGGGCCTACGAGCAGTACTTC. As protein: CASSVETGAYEQYF.

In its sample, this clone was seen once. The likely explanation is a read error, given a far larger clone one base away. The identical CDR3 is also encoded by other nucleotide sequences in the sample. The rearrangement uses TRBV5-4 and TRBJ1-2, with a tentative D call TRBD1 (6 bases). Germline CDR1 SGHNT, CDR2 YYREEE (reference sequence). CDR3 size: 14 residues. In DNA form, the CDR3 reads TGTGCTAGCAGCCTGGACAGAGCTAACTATGGCTACACCTTC. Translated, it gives CASSLDRANYGYTF.

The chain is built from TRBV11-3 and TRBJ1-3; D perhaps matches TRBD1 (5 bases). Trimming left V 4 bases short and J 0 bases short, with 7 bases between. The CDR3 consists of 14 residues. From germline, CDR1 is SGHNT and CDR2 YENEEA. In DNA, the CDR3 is TGTGCCAGCAGCTCGGGACTCTCTGGAAACACCATATATTTT. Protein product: CASSSGLSGNTIYF.

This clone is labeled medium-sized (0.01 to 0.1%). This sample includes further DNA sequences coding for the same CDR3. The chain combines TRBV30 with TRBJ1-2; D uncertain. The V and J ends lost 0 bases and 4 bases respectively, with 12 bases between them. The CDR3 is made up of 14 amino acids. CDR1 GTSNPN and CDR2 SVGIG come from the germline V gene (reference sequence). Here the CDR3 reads CAWSVGPSFYGYTF. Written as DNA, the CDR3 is TGTGCCTGGAGTGTCGGGCCTTCCTTCTATGGCTACACCTTC.

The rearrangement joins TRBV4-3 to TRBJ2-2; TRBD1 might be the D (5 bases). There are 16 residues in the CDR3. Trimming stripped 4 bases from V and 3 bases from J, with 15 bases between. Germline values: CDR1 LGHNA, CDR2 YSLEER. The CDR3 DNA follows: TGCGCCAGCAGCCCCCGGCTTCGCAGGGACACCGGGGAGCTGTTTTTT. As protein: CASSPRLRRDTGELFF.

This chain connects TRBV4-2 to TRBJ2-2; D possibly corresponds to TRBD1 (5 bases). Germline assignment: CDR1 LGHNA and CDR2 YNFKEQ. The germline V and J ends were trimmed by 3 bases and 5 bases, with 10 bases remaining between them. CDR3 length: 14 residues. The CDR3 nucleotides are TGTGCCAGCAGCCATGGGGCCGCTACCGGGGAGCTGTTTTTT. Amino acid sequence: CASSHGAATGELFF.